This T cell receptor (beta chain) came from a study of blood T cell repertoires in COVID-19. Study-wide context: Acute-phase and convalescent COVID-19 samples originated in the United States, Italy and Spain. Sources were T cells, B-cell-depleted T cells, or PBMCs; the material itself was cDNA or gDNA.

Authors' methods: Amplification from reference gene primers served as the basis for estimated nucleated cell counts. Only in-frame clones appear in the TCRdb table, and some are missing; sequencing was by immunoSEQ multiplex PCR. Clone size and the V and J calls come from that table; the DNA yielded D and trimming. The table includes around 300,000 clones, about nine tenths detected once. This TCR derives from a man between 45 and 60 years old with acute or convalescent COVID-19. Material: peripheral blood.

CDR3 residues: CASSFRVGGVNEKLFF. In DNA form, the CDR3 reads TGCGCCAGCAGCTTCAGGGTCGGAGGGGTTAATGAAAAACTGTTTTTT. V and J are TRBV5-1 and TRBJ1-4, with a weak D call TRBD1 (5 bases). CDR3 size: 16 residues. The germline gives CDR1 SGHRS, CDR2 YFSETQ. V lost 2 bases and J 4 bases, leaving 15 bases between the germline ends. Combining the CDR3 with reference TRBV5-1 and TRBJ1-4 gives the whole variable domain KAGVTQTPRYLIKTRGQQVTLSCSPISGHRSVSWYQQTPGQGLQFLFEYFSETQRNKGNFPGRFSGRQFSNSRSEMNVSTLELGDSALYLCASSFRVGGVNEKLFFGSGTQLSVL.